These 12 T cell receptor beta chains originate from one sample sequenced in a study of blood T cell repertoires in COVID-19 (dated by TCRdb to 2020 to 2021). Library creation used the immunoSEQ multiplex PCR assay. In TCRdb, the immuneACCESS table is reduced to in-frame sequences with V and J assigned. These tables do not hold every clone; where another copy was compared, an unresolved V gene accounts for under half, and the others remain unexplained. This sample gives fewer than 600,000 clones in total; approximately 92% of them show up just once. In total, the top ten clones hold roughly 0.92% of the sample. Sequencing used peripheral blood. The source is a man aged 18 to 29 with COVID-19, enrolled during active disease.

The chain combines TRBV20-1 with TRBJ2-3; D call uncertain. The CDR3 spans 11 residues. The ends were cut back, 6 bases at V and 5 bases at J, with 9 bases in the middle. Germline V gene sequence: CDR1 DFQATT, CDR2 SNEGSKA (reference sequence). Here the CDR3 reads CSAILGDTQYF. DNA for the CDR3: TGCAGTGCGATACTCGGAGATACGCAGTATTTT.

V is TRBV10-1 and J is TRBJ2-1; TRBD2 matches 10 bases. The V gene end was trimmed by 0 bases and the J gene end by 8 bases; junction bases not matched to a gene: 7. Germline CDR1 and CDR2: WNHNN and SYGVQD (reference sequence). The CDR3 loop spans 16 amino acids. CDR3 protein: CASSESSSGGQDEQFF. The DNA of the CDR3 is TGCGCCAGCAGTGAGTCGAGTAGCGGGGGGCAGGATGAGCAGTTCTTC.

The rearrangement uses TRBV18 and TRBJ2-7, with D perhaps matching TRBD2 (5 bases). This CDR3 has 16 residues. CDR1 is KGHSH, CDR2 LQKENI, per germline. Deletions cut 3 bases from V and 1 base from J, with 16 bases between. CDR3 sequence reads: CASSPLDRRRSYEQYF. The CDR3 nucleotides read TGTGCCAGCTCACCCCTCGACCGGAGGAGGTCCTACGAGCAGTACTTC.

This chain links TRBV5-1 with TRBJ2-7; 10 positions agree with TRBD2. Germline lookup yields CDR1 SGHRS and CDR2 YFSETQ. This CDR3 region has 15 residues. With 0 bases clipped from V and 7 bases from J, the junction kept 7 bases outside the gene matches. DNA of the CDR3: TGCGCCAGCAGCTTGGTCCCTAGCGGGAGCGGGGAGCAGTACTTC. It is translated as CASSLVPSGSGEQYF. Based on the CDR3 plus reference TRBV5-1 and TRBJ2-7, the full variable domain is KAGVTQTPRYLIKTRGQQVTLSCSPISGHRSVSWYQQTPGQGLQFLFEYFSETQRNKGNFPGRFSGRQFSNSRSEMNVSTLELGDSALYLCASSLVPSGSGEQYFGPGTRLTVT.

This clone was recorded a few times. V is TRBV25-1 and J is TRBJ1-2; 9 bases agree with TRBD1. CDR1 is MGHDK and CDR2 is SYGVNS in the germline V gene. CDR3 size: 15 residues. V was clipped by 8 bases and J by 7 bases; unmatched bases: 14. The CDR3 here is CASSQRDREMGGYTF. For the CDR3, the DNA is TGTGCCAGCTCTCAGCGGGACAGGGAGATGGGTGGCTACACCTTC.

The J gene is TRBJ1-3, the V gene TRBV27; TRBD1 aligns across 8 bases. This CDR3 comprises 17 residues. Trimming cost V 4 bases and J 3 bases; bases outside gene matches: 11. The germline CDR1 and CDR2 sequences are MNHEY and SMNVEV (reference sequence). CDR3 DNA sequence: TGTGCCAGCAGTTCCGGACAGGGAGTGGCGCGTGGAAACACCATATATTTT. Amino acids: CASSSGQGVARGNTIYF.

The CDR3 protein is CASSSGTGSSGNTIYF. CDR3 coding DNA: TGTGCCAGTAGTTCCGGGACAGGTAGCTCTGGAAACACCATATATTTT. This chain joins TRBV19 and TRBJ1-3, with 8 bases lining up with TRBD1. Germline values: CDR1 LNHDA, CDR2 SQIVND (reference sequence). V shed 5 bases and J 0 bases; nucleotides not matched to a gene: 6. The CDR3 loop spans 16 amino acids. Complete variable domain (other parts from reference TRBV19 and TRBJ1-3): DGGITQSPKYLFRKEGQNVTLSCEQNLNHDAMYWYRQDPGQGLRLIYYSQIVNDFQKGDIAEGYSVSREKKESFPLTVTSAQKNPTAFYLCASSSGTGSSGNTIYFGEGSWLTVV.

In DNA, the CDR3 is TGCAGTGTAGGGGGCAATGAGCAGTTCTTC. Translating gives CSVGGNEQFF. The chain uses TRBV29-1 and TRBJ2-1, with a tentative D call TRBD1 (6 bases). This CDR3 is 10 amino acids long. CDR1 and CDR2 from the germline V gene are SQVTM and ANQGSEA.

This sequence joins TRBV7-8 and TRBJ2-7; 9 positions agree with TRBD1. Germline V gene data show CDR1 as SGHVS and CDR2 as FQNEAQ. The CDR3 has 15 amino acids. The junction had 9 bases not matched to a gene; V was cut back by 7 bases and J by 2 bases. CDR3 sequence: CASIQLGTGPYEQYF. The CDR3 nucleotides are TGTGCCAGCATCCAATTAGGGACAGGGCCCTACGAGCAGTACTTC.

V gene TRBV7-9 combines with J gene TRBJ2-3; TRBD2 might be the D (5 bases). Germline V gives CDR1 SEHNR, CDR2 FQNEAQ (reference sequence). V gave up 6 bases and J gave up 2 bases, with 12 bases separating them. The CDR3 totals 14 residues. The CDR3 nucleotides are TGTGCCAGCAGGGAGGTCGGGATCACAGATACGCAGTATTTT. This translates into CASREVGITDTQYF.

The CDR3 bases are TGTGCCAGCAGCTTGGTTGTCGGGGAGACCCAGTACTTC. Protein product: CASSLVVGETQYF. V and J are TRBV5-4 and TRBJ2-5, with unresolved D. Germline CDR1 SGHNT, CDR2 YYREEE (reference sequence). Trimming shortened V by 0 bases and J by 5 bases, and 8 bases separated the two germline ends. There are 13 residues in the CDR3.

This clone was counted only a few times. Additional DNA sequences in this sample encode the identical CDR3. This sequence joins TRBV6-5 and TRBJ1-1, with D unresolved. Between the trimmed V and J ends, which lost 2 bases and 4 bases, there was a span of 8 bases. The germline gives CDR1 MNHEY, CDR2 SVGAGI. This CDR3 has 13 residues. CDR3 coding DNA: TGTGCCAGCAGTTACGGCGGAGGCACTGAAGCTTTCTTT. This codes for CASSYGGGTEAFF.